This is a list of T cell receptor beta chains from one sample in a study of blood T cell repertoires in COVID-19. Clones were read by immunoSEQ multiplex PCR, and TCRdb kept only the in-frame ones, dropping some. The data contain approximately 300,000 clones, almost 90% of them singletons. The sequenced sample was peripheral blood. The source is a middle-aged woman with COVID-19, enrolled during active disease. Both conserved end residues are part of each CDR3. The order of the fields is V gene, D gene, J gene, CDR3 length, clone size, CDR3 DNA, CDR3 protein. A D gene is named only where the DNA matches it firmly. Expanded clones are given a class, and other clones once, few, many or no size at all.

>TRBV19|TRBD2|TRBJ2-1|16|.
TGTGCCAGTAGTCCCTTTGGGAGGGGACGGCTCTATGAGCAGTTCTTC
CASSPFGRGRLYEQFF
>TRBV7-3|TRBD1|TRBJ2-1|16|.
TGTGCCAGCAGCTTAACGGGACAGGGGGCCTACAATGAGCAGTTCTTC
CASSLTGQGAYNEQFF
>TRBV5-1|.|TRBJ2-3|16|.
TGCGCCAGCAGCTTGGATGGGGCTATAACAGGAGATACGCAGTATTTT
CASSLDGAITGDTQYF
>TRBV30|.|TRBJ2-5|14|.
TGTGCCTGGAGTGTGGGGCGCTTCCAAGAGACCCAGTACTTC
CAWSVGRFQETQYF
>TRBV27|.|TRBJ1-5|13|.
TGTGCCAGCATGGACAGAGCCAATCAGCCCCAGCATTTT
CASMDRANQPQHF
>TRBV12-3/TRBV12-4|TRBD1|TRBJ2-7|12|.
TGTGCCAGCAGGGGACAGCACTACGAGCAGTACTTC
CASRGQHYEQYF
>TRBV29-1|.|TRBJ1-1|13|.
TGCAGCGGACAACAGGGCATGAACACTGAAGCTTTCTTT
CSGQQGMNTEAFF
>TRBV7-9|.|TRBJ1-5|15|few
TGTGCCAGCAGCTTATCGAGCGGAAGGCATCAGCCCCAGCATTTT
CASSLSSGRHQPQHF
>TRBV5-1|TRBD1|TRBJ1-2|15|.
TGCGCCAGCAGCAAATTGACAGGGGGCGTGAATGGCTACACCTTC
CASSKLTGGVNGYTF
>TRBV27|.|TRBJ2-1|15|.
TGTGCCAGCAGTTCCTGGACAGCATCCTACAATGAGCAGTTCTTC
CASSSWTASYNEQFF